The source of this TCR beta chain is a study of blood T cell repertoires in COVID-19. About the research overall: Samples taken during acute and convalescent COVID-19 were collected in the United States, Italy and Spain. From T cells, B-cell-depleted T cells, or PBMCs came the material, which was cDNA or gDNA.

V was pared by 4 bases and J by 4 bases, with 10 bases between. The CDR3 length is 13 residues. The germline gives CDR1 LNHDA, CDR2 SQIVND (reference sequence). As originally analysed: Quantification of nucleated cells was approximated via reference gene primer amplification. The repertoire was sequenced with immunoSEQ multiplex PCR; TCRdb's copy has only in-frame clones and lacks some. V, J and clone size reflect that table, while D and trimming were determined from the DNA. The table records roughly 5,500 clones, 80% to 85% of them present only once. The source is a human donor with active COVID-19. The donor label of this sample is uncertain. The sequenced sample was peripheral blood. The rearrangement joins TRBV19 to TRBJ1-1, with unresolved D. The CDR3 DNA reads as TGTGCCAGTAGTACCCGGGAAACCACTGAAGCTTTCTTT. It codes for CASSTRETTEAFF. Together with reference TRBV19 and TRBJ1-1, the CDR3 gives the full variable domain: DGGITQSPKYLFRKEGQNVTLSCEQNLNHDAMYWYRQDPGQGLRLIYYSQIVNDFQKGDIAEGYSVSREKKESFPLTVTSAQKNPTAFYLCASSTRETTEAFFGQGTRLTVV.